The entry below gives a single T cell receptor beta chain sequence along with its context. This clone was picked up one time. This clone's antigen is unknown. No much larger clonotype is one base removed from it; base qualities were not supplied. This sample stems from a study of vaccination effects on CD4 cells after COVID-19 (dated by TCRdb to between 2021 and 2023). In the study overall: Each participant received two doses of an mRNA SARS-CoV-2 vaccine, either BNT162b2 or mRNA-1273. The full study included some 10 COVID-19 convalescent patients and a handful of SARS-CoV-2-naive healthy vaccine recipients. The Oncomine TCR Beta short-read assay on an Illumina iSeq 100 was used to sequence cultures from other donors in the study. In both COVID-19 convalescent patients and infection-naive vaccine recipients, the study compared SARS-CoV-2 spike-specific CD4+ TCR repertoires from before mRNA vaccination with those from after it. Broad study findings and their caveats: Marked clonal contraction was observed in both infection-induced and vaccine-induced clones at late post-vaccination timepoints, consistent with waning T cell responses. Limitations of the study were the small number of convalescent patients and the absence of early post-infection timepoints. Among healthy vaccine recipients, nearly all vaccine-induced clones were SARS-CoV-2 mono-reactive, and just 1 of 255 was cross-reactive with common cold coronaviruses.

From the cysteine up to the phenylalanine, the CDR3 has a length of 16 residues. The entry retains the CDR3 DNA only, 48 bases that are in frame from base 1. The germline V gene (reference sequence) supplies CDR1 GTSNPN and CDR2 SVGIG. V loses 2 bases, J loses 5 bases, and the germline ends lie 18 bases apart. The library was produced with the immunoSEQ multiplex PCR assay. DNA from the CD4+ T cells that had been cultured and isolated underwent TCR beta CDR3 sequencing. From the authors' description of their analysis: Non-productive TCR sequences were discarded, and reads were trimmed to the CDR3 region, with only CDR3s of 7 or more amino acids retained. Antigen-specific clonotypes were identified using the MANAFEST web app by comparison of expansion in peptide wells against reference cultures. To be called positive, a clone needed expansion at FDR<0.05 compared with the reference and with all other wells, an odds ratio greater than 5, and a frequency greater than 0.1% in two replicate wells. A clonotype was defined as cross-reactive if the clonotype was significantly expanded both in SARS-CoV-2 spike wells and in at least one common cold coronavirus spike condition. Levenshtein distance calculated with the stringdist R package was used to assess CDR3 similarity, and unrooted trees were constructed with ape in R 3.6.1. TCRdb obtained this table from immuneACCESS and retained in-frame rearrangements with V and J assigned. These tables miss some clones; where compared with another copy, unresolved V genes account for less than half of the shortfall, and the remainder is unexplained. V and J calls and clone size follow that table, whereas D and trimming were derived from the DNA. The sample records 20,000 or so clones, about 74% of which are singletons. About a tenth of the sample lies in the top ten.

The ViraFEST assay stimulated PBMC with viral peptide pools and then used TCR sequencing to identify antigen-specific CD4+ T cell clonotypes by expansion. After approximately eleven days of culture, CD4+ T cells were isolated with the EasySep CD4+ T cell isolation kit. Negative nucleocapsid antibody results before and after vaccination confirmed that the healthy vaccine recipients had no prior SARS-CoV-2 infection. Each well held 1.5 million to 2 million PBMC cultured in IMDM containing roughly 5% human AB serum, around 10 IU/ml IL-2 and gentamicin, along with around 11 ug/ml peptides. Half of the culture medium was replaced with fresh IL-2-containing medium on days 3 and 7. Unless otherwise noted, each peptide stimulation condition was cultured in triplicate wells. Using Ficoll-Paque Plus gradient centrifugation, PBMC were separated from whole blood and then either used fresh or cryopreserved at -140C. The overlapping peptide pools covered the spike proteins of SARS-CoV-2 and of the common cold coronaviruses HCoV-NL63, HCoV-OC43 and HCoV-229E. The QIAamp micro DNA kit was used to extract genomic DNA from the cultured CD4+ T cells.

The rearrangement combines TRBV30 with TRBJ1-4; the best D guess is TRBD1, with 6 bases matching. The receptor's source is a human donor who received a COVID-19 vaccine. The sequencing used CD4+ T cells from PBMCs cultured with HCoV-NL63 spike peptides, collected before COVID-19 vaccination. The sample's cell subset or site label is to be understood as: HCoV-NL63 spike overlapping peptide pool stimulation. The CDR3 region has the sequence CAWSRADRIGNEKLFF. The DNA is as follows: TGTGCCTGGAGTCGCGCCGACAGGATTGGAAATGAAAAACTGTTTTTT.